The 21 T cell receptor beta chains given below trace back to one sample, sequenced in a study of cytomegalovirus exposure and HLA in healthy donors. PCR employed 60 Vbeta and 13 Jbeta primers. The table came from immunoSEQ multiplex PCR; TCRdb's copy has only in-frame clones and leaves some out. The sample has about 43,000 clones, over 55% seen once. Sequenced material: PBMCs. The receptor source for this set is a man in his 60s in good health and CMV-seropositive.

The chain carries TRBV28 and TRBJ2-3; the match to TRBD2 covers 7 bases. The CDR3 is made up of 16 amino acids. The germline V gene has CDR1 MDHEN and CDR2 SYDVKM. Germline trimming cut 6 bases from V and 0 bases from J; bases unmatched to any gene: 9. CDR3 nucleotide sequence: TGTGCCAGCAGAATAGGACTAGGTTTTAGCACAGATACGCAGTATTTT. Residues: CASRIGLGFSTDTQYF. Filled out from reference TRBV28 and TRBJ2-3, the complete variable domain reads DVKVTQSSRYLVKRTGEKVFLECVQDMDHENMFWYRQDPGLGLRLIYFSYDVKMKEKGDIPEGYSVSREKKERFSLILESASTNQTSMYLCASRIGLGFSTDTQYFGPGTRLTVL.

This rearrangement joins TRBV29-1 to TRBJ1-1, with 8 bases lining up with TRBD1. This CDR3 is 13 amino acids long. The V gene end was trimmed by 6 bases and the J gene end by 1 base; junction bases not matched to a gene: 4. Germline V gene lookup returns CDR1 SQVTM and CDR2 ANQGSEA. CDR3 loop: CSVTGTGNTEAFF. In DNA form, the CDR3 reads TGCAGCGTCACCGGGACAGGGAACACTGAAGCTTTCTTT. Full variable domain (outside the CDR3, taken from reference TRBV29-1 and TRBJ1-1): SAVISQKPSRDICQRGTSLTIQCQVDSQVTMMFWYRQQPGQSLTLIATANQGSEATYESGFVIDKFPISRPNLTFSTLTVSNMSPEDSSIYLCSVTGTGNTEAFFGQGTRLTVV.

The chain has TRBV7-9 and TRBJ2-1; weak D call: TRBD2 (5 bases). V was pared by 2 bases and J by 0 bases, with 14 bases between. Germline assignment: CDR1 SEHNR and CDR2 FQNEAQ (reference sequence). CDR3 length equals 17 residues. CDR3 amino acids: CASSLYLAESSYNEQFF. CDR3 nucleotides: TGTGCCAGCAGCTTATATCTAGCTGAGAGCTCCTACAATGAGCAGTTCTTC.

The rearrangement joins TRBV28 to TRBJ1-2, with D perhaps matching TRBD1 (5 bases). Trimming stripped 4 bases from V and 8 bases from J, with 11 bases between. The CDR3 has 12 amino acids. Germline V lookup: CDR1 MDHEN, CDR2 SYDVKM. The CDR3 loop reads CASSSGFRGYTF. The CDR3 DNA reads TGTGCCAGCAGTTCAGGGTTCCGGGGCTACACCTTC.

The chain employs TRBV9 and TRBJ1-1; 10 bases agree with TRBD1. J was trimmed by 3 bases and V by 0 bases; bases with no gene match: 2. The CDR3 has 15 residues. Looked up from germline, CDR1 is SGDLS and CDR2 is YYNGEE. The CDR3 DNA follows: TGTGCCAGCAGCGTAGATGGGACAGGGGACACTGAAGCTTTCTTT. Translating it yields CASSVDGTGDTEAFF.

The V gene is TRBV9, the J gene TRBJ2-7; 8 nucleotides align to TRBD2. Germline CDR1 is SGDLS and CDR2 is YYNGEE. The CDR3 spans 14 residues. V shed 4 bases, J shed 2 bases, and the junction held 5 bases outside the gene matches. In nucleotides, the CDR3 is TGTGCCAGCAGCCAACTAGCGGAACCCTACGAGCAGTACTTC. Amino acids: CASSQLAEPYEQYF.

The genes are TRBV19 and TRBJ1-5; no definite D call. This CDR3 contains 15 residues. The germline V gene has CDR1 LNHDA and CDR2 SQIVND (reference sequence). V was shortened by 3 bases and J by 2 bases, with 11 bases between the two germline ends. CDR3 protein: CASSIYSQGNQPQHF. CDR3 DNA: TGTGCCAGTAGTATCTACTCTCAGGGCAATCAGCCCCAGCATTTT. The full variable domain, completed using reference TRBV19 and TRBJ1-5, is DGGITQSPKYLFRKEGQNVTLSCEQNLNHDAMYWYRQDPGQGLRLIYYSQIVNDFQKGDIAEGYSVSREKKESFPLTVTSAQKNPTAFYLCASSIYSQGNQPQHFGDGTRLSIL.

Here the CDR3 reads CASSSLGQLFEQYF. The CDR3 bases are TGTGCCAGCAGCTCCCTTGGACAGCTATTTGAGCAGTACTTC. The chain recombines TRBV11-2 with TRBJ2-7, with D possibly being TRBD1 (6 bases). Germline V CDR1 and CDR2: SGHAT, FQNNGV. The CDR3 is made up of 14 amino acids. Trimming left V 4 bases short and J 7 bases short, with 17 bases between.

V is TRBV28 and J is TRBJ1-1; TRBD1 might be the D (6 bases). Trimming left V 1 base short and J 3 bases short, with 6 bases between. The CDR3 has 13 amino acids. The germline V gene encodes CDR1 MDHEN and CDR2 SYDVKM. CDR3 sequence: CASSLYRDTEAFF. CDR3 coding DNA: TGTGCCAGCAGTTTATACAGGGACACTGAAGCTTTCTTT.

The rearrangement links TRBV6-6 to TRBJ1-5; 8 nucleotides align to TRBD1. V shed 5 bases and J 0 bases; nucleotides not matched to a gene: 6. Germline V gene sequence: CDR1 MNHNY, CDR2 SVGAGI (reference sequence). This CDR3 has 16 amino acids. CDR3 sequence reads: CASSIPGQVSNQPQHF. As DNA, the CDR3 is TGTGCCAGCAGTATACCGGGACAGGTTAGCAATCAGCCCCAGCATTTT.

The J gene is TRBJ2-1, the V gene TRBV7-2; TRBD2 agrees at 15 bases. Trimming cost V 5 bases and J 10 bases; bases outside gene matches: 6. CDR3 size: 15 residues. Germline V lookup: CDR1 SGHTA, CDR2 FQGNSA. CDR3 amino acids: CASSRPGTSGREQFF. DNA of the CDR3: TGTGCCAGCAGCCGGCCCGGGACTAGCGGGAGGGAGCAGTTCTTC.

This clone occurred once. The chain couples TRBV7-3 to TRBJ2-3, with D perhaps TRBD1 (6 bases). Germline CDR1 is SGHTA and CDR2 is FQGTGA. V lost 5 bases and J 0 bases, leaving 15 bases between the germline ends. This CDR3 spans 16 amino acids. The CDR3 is CASSPGVQESTDTQYF. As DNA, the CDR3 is TGTGCCAGCAGCCCAGGGGTCCAAGAGAGCACAGATACGCAGTATTTT. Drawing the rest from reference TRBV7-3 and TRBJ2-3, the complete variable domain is GAGVSQTPSNKVTEKGKYVELRCDPISGHTALYWYRQSLGQGPEFLIYFQGTGAADDSGLPNDRFFAVRPEGSVSTLKIQRTERGDSAVYLCASSPGVQESTDTQYFGPGTRLTVL.

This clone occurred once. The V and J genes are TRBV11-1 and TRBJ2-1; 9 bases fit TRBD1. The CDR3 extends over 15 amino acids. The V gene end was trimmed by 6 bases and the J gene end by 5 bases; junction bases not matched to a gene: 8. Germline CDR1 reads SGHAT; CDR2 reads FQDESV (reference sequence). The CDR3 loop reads CASSPQGAINNEQFF. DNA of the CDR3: TGTGCCAGCAGTCCACAGGGGGCGATAAACAATGAGCAGTTCTTC.

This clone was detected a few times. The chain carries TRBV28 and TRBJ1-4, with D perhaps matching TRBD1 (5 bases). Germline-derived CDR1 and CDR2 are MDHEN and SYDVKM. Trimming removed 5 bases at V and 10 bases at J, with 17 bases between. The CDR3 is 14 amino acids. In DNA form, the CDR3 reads TGTGCCAGCAGTCCTCGGACATATAGAGGAAAACTGTTTTTT. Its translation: CASSPRTYRGKLFF.

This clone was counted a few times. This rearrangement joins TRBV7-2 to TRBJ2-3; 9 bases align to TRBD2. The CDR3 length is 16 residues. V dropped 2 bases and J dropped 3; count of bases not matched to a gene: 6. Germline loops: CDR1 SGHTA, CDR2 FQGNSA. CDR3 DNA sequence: TGTGCCAGCAGCTTATTAGCGGGAGTACGTACAGATACGCAGTATTTT. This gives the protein CASSLLAGVRTDTQYF.

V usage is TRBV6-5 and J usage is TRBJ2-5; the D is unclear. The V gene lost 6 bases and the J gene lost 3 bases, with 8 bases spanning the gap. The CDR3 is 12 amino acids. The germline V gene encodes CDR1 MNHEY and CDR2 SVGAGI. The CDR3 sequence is CASRRPKETQYF. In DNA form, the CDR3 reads TGTGCCAGCAGGAGGCCTAAAGAGACCCAGTACTTC.

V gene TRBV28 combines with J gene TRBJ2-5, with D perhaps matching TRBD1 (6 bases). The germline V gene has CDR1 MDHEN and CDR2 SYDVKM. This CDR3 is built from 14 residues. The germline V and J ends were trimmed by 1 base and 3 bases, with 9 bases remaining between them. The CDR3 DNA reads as TGTGCCAGCAGTTTATCGGGACAAAAAGAGACCCAGTACTTC. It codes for CASSLSGQKETQYF.

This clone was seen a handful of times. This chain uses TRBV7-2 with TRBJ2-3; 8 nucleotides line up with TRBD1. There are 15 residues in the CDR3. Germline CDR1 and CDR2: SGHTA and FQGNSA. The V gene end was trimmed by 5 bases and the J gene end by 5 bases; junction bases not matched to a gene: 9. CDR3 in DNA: TGTGCCAGCAGCGCGAGGACAGGGTGGGGAGATACGCAGTATTTT. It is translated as CASSARTGWGDTQYF.

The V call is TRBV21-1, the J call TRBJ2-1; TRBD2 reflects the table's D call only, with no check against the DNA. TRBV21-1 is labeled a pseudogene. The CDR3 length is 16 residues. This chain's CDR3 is CASKSGTSGRHNEQFF. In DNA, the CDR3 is TGTGCCAGCAAATCCGGGACTAGCGGGAGACACAATGAGCAGTTCTTC.

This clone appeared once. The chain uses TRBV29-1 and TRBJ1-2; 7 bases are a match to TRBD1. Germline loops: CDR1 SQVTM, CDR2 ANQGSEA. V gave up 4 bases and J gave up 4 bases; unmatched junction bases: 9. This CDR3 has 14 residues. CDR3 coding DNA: TGCAGCGTTGCCCGGGCAGGGGGAGGCTATGGCTACACCTTC. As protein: CSVARAGGGYGYTF.

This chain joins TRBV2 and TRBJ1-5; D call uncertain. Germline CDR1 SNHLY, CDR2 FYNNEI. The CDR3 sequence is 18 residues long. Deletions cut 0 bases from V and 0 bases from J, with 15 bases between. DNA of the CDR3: TGTGCCAGCAGTGAAGCGCTTCAAGGAGGGTATAGCAATCAGCCCCAGCATTTT. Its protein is CASSEALQGGYSNQPQHF.